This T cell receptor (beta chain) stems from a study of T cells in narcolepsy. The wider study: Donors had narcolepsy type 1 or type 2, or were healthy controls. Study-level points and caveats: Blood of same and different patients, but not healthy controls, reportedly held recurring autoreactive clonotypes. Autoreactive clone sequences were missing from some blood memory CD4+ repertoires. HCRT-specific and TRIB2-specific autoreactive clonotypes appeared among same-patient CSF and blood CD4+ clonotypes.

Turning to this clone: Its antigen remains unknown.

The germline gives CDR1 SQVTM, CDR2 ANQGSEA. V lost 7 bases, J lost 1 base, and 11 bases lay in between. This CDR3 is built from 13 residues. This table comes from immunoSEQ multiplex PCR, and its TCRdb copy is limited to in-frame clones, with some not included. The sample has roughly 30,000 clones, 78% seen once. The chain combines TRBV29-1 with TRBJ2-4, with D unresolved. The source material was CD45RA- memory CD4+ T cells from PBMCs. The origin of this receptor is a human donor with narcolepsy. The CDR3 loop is CSAYGVAKNIQYF. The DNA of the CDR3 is TGCAGCGCATACGGAGTGGCCAAAAACATTCAGTACTTC.